This T cell receptor (beta chain) was recorded in a study of T cells after yellow fever vaccination (dated by TCRdb to the late 2010s). Looking at the study overall: The SMART-Seq v4 Ultra Low Input RNA kit was used to prepare libraries from fractions with low cell numbers. The cohort comprised two healthy male donors, one aged 18 to 30 and one aged 30 to 40 years. Bulk TCR alpha and beta repertoires were sequenced longitudinally to track T-cell clones before and after primary and booster YFV17D yellow fever vaccination. Blood samples were taken at several timepoints before and after primary and secondary immunization, and bulk PBMC replicates and cell subsets were isolated.

These reads were obtained on an Illumina NovaSeq 6000. TCR cDNA was made using 5'RACE template switching, a step that added a universal primer site and unique molecular identifiers. Priming of cDNA synthesis was performed from both the TCR alpha and TCR beta constant segments. Libraries were amplified in two PCR steps, with sample barcodes and sequencing adapters added in the second step. Sequencing of libraries was performed on Illumina HiSeq 2500 (2x100 bp) or NovaSeq (2x150 bp). On the authors' methods: Reads were demultiplexed and collapsed into UMI consensus sequences with MIGEC, and V(D)J alignment was performed with MiXCR. Vaccine-responding clonotypes were defined with edgeR using replicate PBMC samples, requiring FDR below 0.01 and a log2 fold change above 5 up to day 15. CD4 or CD8 identity was assigned to each bulk clonotype according to whether the clonotype was present at higher abundance in the sequenced CD4 repertoire or the sequenced CD8 repertoire. Clones were called with MiXCR by TCRdb after fastp trimmed the public reads at Q25, and only in-frame beta chains were retained. Each entry is one CDR3 protein sequence, shown with its most common DNA and genes. These V and J calls derive from TCRdb rather than the authors' analysis. The sample includes around 320,000 distinct CDR3 sequences, with 3.5% to 4.5% observed a single time. 15% to 20% of the sample goes to the ten largest clones.

For CDR1 and CDR2, the germline V gene lists SGHTA and FQGNSA. Trimming removed 4 bases from V and 11 bases from J; the gene matches leave 14 bases unexplained. Spanning cysteine to phenylalanine, the CDR3 consists of 15 amino acids. Only the CDR3 part of the read is kept: 45 bases, read in frame from the first base. What this sample's treatment or condition label stands for: live attenuated yellow fever vaccine strain. At each blood-draw timepoint, two biological replicates of bulk PBMCs were collected. A standard Ficoll-Paque protocol was used to isolate PBMCs from peripheral blood. RNA was extracted with TriZol from bulk PBMCs, CD4 and CD8 fractions, and dextramer-positive and dextramer-negative fractions. There are many counts of this clonotype. Its antigen is still unknown. Base quality data are lacking; no much larger clone is found one base away. The paper as a whole reports these results and caveats: The secondary T-cell response was weaker than the primary response but faster, peaking on day 5 instead of day 15. Because abundant contaminating clonotypes from the bulk population could be contained in FACS-sorted repertoires, computational filtering was required. Most clones expanded after primary vaccination were re-detected after the booster (about 96% of CD4 and around 88% of CD8), suggesting broad memory maintenance. A small fraction of clonotypes showed up in both the CD4 and CD8 compartments, probably as a result of convergent recombination. Only a couple of donors were included in the study, so the extent to which the findings can be generalized is limited.

The TCR comes from a man younger than 35 who received the YFV17D yellow fever vaccine. Material: PBMCs, obtained 15 days after the yellow fever booster vaccination. The V gene is TRBV7-2 and the J gene is TRBJ2-7; 10 central nucleotides agree with TRBD1. The sequence in DNA is TGTGCCAGCAGCTCTAGTCCCGGGACAGGGGCGAAGGAGTACTTC. Translated, it reads CASSSSPGTGAKEYF.